This TCR beta chain stems from a study of blood T cells in healthy people across ages (dated by TCRdb to 2015 to 2017). Regarding the study in general: In model experiments, roughly one uniquely barcoded TCR beta cDNA molecule per two T cells was captured by template switching. For two donors (one aged 18 to 29 and one aged 80 or older), the study analyzed two additional independent replicas of 1 million unique cDNA reads from the same blood draw. The donors were divided into four age groups: young (average approximately 16 years), middle-aged (about 41), aged (about 60) and long-lived (around 87). Donors of different ages were randomly distributed across sequencing lanes to avoid experimental bias. To track age-related changes in TCR beta repertoire diversity, the study relied on deep sequencing normalized with unique cDNA molecular identifiers.

What the authors observed across the whole study: As age increased, observed TCR beta diversity per million T cells dropped in a roughly linear way, and a significant reduction was already evident by age 40. Observed TCR beta diversity correlated strongly with the percentage of naive T cells measured by flow cytometry. Total diversity estimates from one million sequenced T cells were considered lower bounds and underestimates. Compared with the aged group, the long-lived group had more naive CD4+ T cells, fewer expanded clones and increased TCR diversity, a pattern suggesting age selection. Because donor CMV infection status was unknown, age-related changes in expanded clonotypes were potentially confounded. Since profiling was done on bulk unsorted PBMCs, naive and antigen-experienced compartments could not be conclusively compared.

This clonotype was recorded a few times. The antigen it binds to is not known. Per-nucleotide qualities are absent, and no much larger clonotype sits a single base away. Library method: 5' RACE. The listed sequencing device is Illumina HiSeq 2500. A second roughly 6 to 12 cycle PCR used a sample-barcoded 5' primer and a J-beta primer mix. A template-switch 5' adaptor carrying 12 random nucleotides introduced a unique molecular identifier onto each TCR beta cDNA molecule. Each sample yielded at least 2.5 million CDR3-containing paired-end reads. First-strand cDNA synthesis was performed from all RNA using the Mint cDNA synthesis kit, with priming by a TRBC-specific oligonucleotide. All cDNA was treated with uracil-DNA glycosylase and then went through a first 18-cycle PCR with the universal primers M1SS and BC2_uni_R. Per the original workflow: Normalization of each sample was performed by random selection of 1 million high-quality reads, each carrying a distinct molecular identifier. Reads sharing molecular identifiers were discarded rather than binned into consensus sequences. CDR3 identification, clonotype clustering and error correction used MiTCR with a Q25 quality threshold and the strictest error-elimination algorithm. Lower-bound total TCR beta diversity was estimated with a nonparametric unseen species model using Euler transformation. TCRdb reanalyzed the raw reads on its own, using fastp at Q25 for trimming and MiXCR for clone calling, and kept in-frame beta chains. Each entry is one CDR3 protein sequence, shown with its most common DNA and genes. These V and J calls are TCRdb output, not the study's own analysis. This sample comprises over a million distinct CDR3 sequences, approximately 60% of them detected only once. The biggest ten clones account for over 5.5% of the sample.

The donors were roughly 40 Caucasian individuals from Russia, aged 6 to 90 years, who were systemically healthy. Each donor gave about 11 milliliters of peripheral blood, drawn into EDTA-treated Vacutainer tubes. Ficoll-Paque density-gradient centrifugation was used to isolate PBMCs, with at least 6.5 million per sample. Trizol reagent was used to extract total RNA from the PBMCs, yielding at least 5.5 micrograms per sample. For every donor, an aliquot of PBMCs went through flow cytometry to measure the percentages of naive CD45RAhigh/CD27high T cells. The CDR3 starts with the cysteine, ends with the phenylalanine, and has 15 residues. The only DNA kept is the CDR3, 45 bases in frame from the first base. The germline V gene sets CDR1 to MNHEY and CDR2 to SVGAGI. The V and J ends are trimmed by 6 bases and 2 bases, leaving 17 bases between them.

Sequencing used blood. The sequence was obtained from a man between 18 and 35 years old in good health. The chain links TRBV6-5 with TRBJ2-7; perhaps TRBD1 is the D gene, with 7 bases matching. This receptor has the CDR3 CASRGGTDRTYEQYF. The DNA sequence is as follows: TGTGCCAGCAGGGGCGGGACAGATCGGACCTACGAGCAGTACTTC.